This TCR beta chain was sequenced during a study of T cell changes during pregnancy in multiple sclerosis. Clones were read by immunoSEQ multiplex PCR, and TCRdb kept only the in-frame ones, dropping some. The sample shows roughly 23,000 clones, around 89% of them seen only once. This CDR3 has 12 amino acids. The germline V gene has CDR1 LNHNV and CDR2 YYDKDF (reference sequence). The V end lost 4 bases, the J end lost 4 bases, and 7 bases lay between the germline ends. The V gene is TRBV15, the J gene TRBJ1-1; D unresolved. The TCR was taken from a female donor with multiple sclerosis, enrolled in a pregnancy study. The input for sequencing was CD8+ T cells from peripheral blood mononuclear cells, taken in the first trimester of pregnancy. As DNA, the CDR3 is TGTGCCACCAGCATGGCGGGCACTGAAGCTTTCTTT. It specifies CATSMAGTEAFF.